What follows is one T cell receptor (beta chain) and its context. Its cognate antigen is unknown. The data belong to a study of identical twins. Findings and limits, study-wide: Modeled out-of-frame TCR alpha sharing in monozygotic twins fell below observed levels.

Addition of a universal primer site occurred through template switching, and cDNA carried unique molecular identifiers. TCRdb called the 5' RACE reads again in MiXCR, with one record for every CDR3 protein. The table includes some 97,000 distinct CDR3 sequences, roughly 6% detected once. The J segment lost 1 base and the V segment lost 3 bases, leaving 3 bases of the junction unmatched. This CDR3 contains 16 residues. CDR1 DFQATT and CDR2 SNEGSKA come from the germline V gene (reference sequence). The specimen sequenced was memory T cells sorted from blood. This rearrangement joins TRBV20-1 to TRBJ2-5; 15 nucleotides line up with TRBD2. The receptor's source is a woman in her forties or fifties in good health. The CDR3 nucleotides read TGCAGTGCTAGCGGGACTAGCGGGAGGACCCAAGAGACCCAGTACTTC. It encodes CSASGTSGRTQETQYF.